The TCR beta chain described here comes from a study of cytomegalovirus exposure and HLA in healthy donors. This clone was found a few times. Its antigen is unknown. General study points: The authors later found HLA-associated TCR beta chains more clonally expanded than equally common others. V- and J-gene trimming of TCR beta was linked (in a later analysis) to a missense DCLRE1C variant.

PCR amplification relied on 60 Vbeta primers (plus 13 Jbeta primers). TCRdb keeps only in-frame clones here, not all; method: immunoSEQ multiplex PCR. This sample carries 200,000 to 250,000 clones, around 83% of them seen once, and the ten largest clones take roughly a tenth. The TCR comes from a woman aged 45-59 years in good health and CMV-seropositive. The sequenced material came from PBMCs.

CDR3 sequence (DNA): TGTGCCAGCAGCACCCAAGCTAGCTCCCGACGCACAGATACGCAGTATTTT. This gives the protein CASSTQASSRRTDTQYF. The chain combines TRBV7-2 with TRBJ2-3, with D possibly matching TRBD2 (5 bases). The germline CDR1 and CDR2 sequences are SGHTA and FQGNSA. Deletions cut 5 bases from V and 1 base from J, with 19 bases between. The CDR3 is 17 amino acids.